The clone carrying this T cell receptor beta chain has a count of ten or more. As yet, its antigen is unknown. The sample comes from a study of neurological immune-mediated disorders. Findings and caveats of the study: Across subjects, no CDR3 amino acid sequence appeared in expanded clones of more than one subject, a finding that suggested private repertoires in all groups. The most TCR clonal expansion was seen in HTLV-1-associated myelopathy, whereas the least was seen in multiple sclerosis, below the level in healthy controls.

The making of cDNA relied on 5'RACE with 10-nucleotide random UMIs. MiXCR, run by TCRdb on the 5' RACE reads, gives a single entry per CDR3 protein. The data contain roughly 80,000 distinct CDR3 sequences, 10% of them singletons. The controls, all healthy individuals, were blood bank volunteers in Maryland, USA. Trimming left V 5 bases short and J 6 bases short, with 5 bases between. There are 10 residues in the CDR3. Germline-derived CDR1 and CDR2 are MNHEY and SVGEGT. V gene TRBV6-2 or TRBV6-3 combines with J gene TRBJ2-7; D unclear. Specimen: PBMCs. The origin of this receptor is a man between 35 and 55 years old in good health. CDR3 in DNA: TGTGCCAGCAGTCACGTCGAGCAGTACTTC. This translates into CASSHVEQYF.